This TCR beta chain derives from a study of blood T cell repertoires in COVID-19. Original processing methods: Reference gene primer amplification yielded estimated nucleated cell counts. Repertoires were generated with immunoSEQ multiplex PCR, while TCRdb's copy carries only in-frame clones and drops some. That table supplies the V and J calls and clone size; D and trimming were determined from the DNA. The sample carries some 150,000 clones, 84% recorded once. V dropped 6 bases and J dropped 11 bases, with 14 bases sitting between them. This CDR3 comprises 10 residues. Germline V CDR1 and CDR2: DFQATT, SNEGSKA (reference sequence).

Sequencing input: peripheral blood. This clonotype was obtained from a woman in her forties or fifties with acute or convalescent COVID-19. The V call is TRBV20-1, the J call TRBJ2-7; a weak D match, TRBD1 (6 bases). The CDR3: CSARRDTKYF. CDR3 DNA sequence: TGCAGTGCCAGAAGGGACACGAAGTACTTC.